This T cell receptor beta chain was recorded in a study of blood T cell repertoires in COVID-19. Study-wide context: Italy, Spain and the United States were the sources of the convalescent and acute COVID-19 samples. T cells, B-cell-depleted T cells, or PBMCs provided the cDNA or gDNA that served as material.

Authors' data handling: Quantification of nucleated cells was approximated via reference gene primer amplification. The method was immunoSEQ multiplex PCR; TCRdb's version includes in-frame clones alone and lacks a portion of them. From that table come the V and J calls and clone size; the DNA was used to work out D and trimming. The repertoire holds fewer than 150,000 clones, with around 87% as singletons. The germline gives CDR1 MNHNS, CDR2 SASEGT. This CDR3 comprises 14 residues. V was clipped by 3 bases and J by 8 bases; unmatched bases: 6. Source material: peripheral blood. This receptor was taken from a woman in her thirties or forties with acute or convalescent COVID-19. This chain connects TRBV6-1 to TRBJ2-1; TRBD2 matches at 8 bases. This chain's CDR3 is CASSEGLVGYEQFF. CDR3 nucleotide sequence: TGTGCCAGCAGTGAGGGACTAGTTGGTTATGAGCAGTTCTTC.